This T cell receptor (beta chain) was sequenced during a study of T-cell memory formation after mild COVID-19. Study-wide context: In these data, TCR clusters were largely donor specific.

The junction had 12 bases not matched to a gene; V was cut back by 5 bases and J by 10 bases. Germline V gene lookup returns CDR1 SGHTA and CDR2 FQGNSA. The length of the CDR3 is 16 residues. TCRdb passed the 5' RACE reads through MiXCR, listing each CDR3 protein once. The repertoire includes approximately 230,000 distinct CDR3 sequences, about 17% of them detected once, and around 3.4% sits in the top ten. The TCR sequence derives from a man between 18 and 35 years old who had mild COVID-19 (a few samples of this study predate the infection). Cell type and time point are not known. Sequencing used PBMCs or a T cell subset sorted from them (not recorded which). The chain links TRBV7-2 to TRBJ2-1; 12 bases map to TRBD1. CDR3: CASSLQAGTGGREQFF. The DNA of the CDR3 is TGTGCCAGCAGCCTCCAAGCCGGGACAGGGGGCAGGGAGCAGTTCTTC.